The present entry profiles one T cell receptor (beta chain) with its context. The entry originates in a study of shared clonotypes between healthy human individuals. CD4+ cells underwent separation, giving CD45RA+ naive and CD45RA-negative memory subsets. The CDR3 is 15 amino acids. Trimming shortened V by 4 bases and J by 5 bases, and 17 bases separated the two germline ends. Germline values: CDR1 MNHEY, CDR2 SVGAGI. Produced via immunoSEQ multiplex PCR; TCRdb's table is partial and in-frame only. The sample lists 2 million to 3 million clones; 80% to 95% were seen once. This receptor was obtained from a young man in good health. Some clones in this sample may be carry-over from other donors' samples. Sequenced material: naive CD4+ T cells from PBMCs. Documented subset: CD45RA+ positively selected. This chain joins TRBV6-5 and TRBJ2-5, with D perhaps TRBD1 (6 bases). The CDR3 sequence is CASSSIRGIRETQYF. The DNA of the CDR3 is TGTGCCAGCAGTTCGATCAGGGGAATCAGGGAGACCCAGTACTTC.